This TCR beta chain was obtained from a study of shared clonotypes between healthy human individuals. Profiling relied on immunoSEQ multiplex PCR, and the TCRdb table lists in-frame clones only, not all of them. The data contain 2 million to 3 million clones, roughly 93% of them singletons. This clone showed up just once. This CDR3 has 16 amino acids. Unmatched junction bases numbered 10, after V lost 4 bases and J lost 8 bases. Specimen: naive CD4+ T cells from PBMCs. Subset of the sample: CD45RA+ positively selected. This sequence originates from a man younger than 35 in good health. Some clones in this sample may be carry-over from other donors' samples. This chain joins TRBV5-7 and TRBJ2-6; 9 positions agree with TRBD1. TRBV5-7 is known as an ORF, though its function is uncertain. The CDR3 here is CASSLLQDRGPNVLTF. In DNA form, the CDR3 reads TGTGCCAGCAGCCTCCTCCAGGACAGGGGACCCAACGTCCTGACTTTC.